A single sample is the source of the 14 T cell receptor beta chains below, sequenced in a study of T cells after yellow fever vaccination. TCRdb independently ran MiXCR on the 5' RACE reads; one entry per CDR3 protein. The sample has hundreds of thousands of distinct CDR3 sequences; 10% to 15% are singletons. This specimen consisted of PBMCs, obtained on the day of the yellow fever booster vaccination. All receptors come from a man aged 30 to 45 who received the YFV17D yellow fever vaccine.

This clonotype was observed a few times. The rearrangement links TRBV19 to TRBJ2-7, with TRBD1 identical over 8 bases. The trim removed 4 bases at V and 7 bases at J, leaving 6 bases unmatched. CDR1 and CDR2 from the germline V gene are LNHDA and SQIVND (reference sequence). This CDR3 is 13 amino acids long. CDR3 in amino acids: CASSRTGGGEQYF. The CDR3 coding sequence is TGTGCCAGTAGTAGAACAGGGGGAGGAGAGCAGTACTTC.

This clonotype was found many times. This chain connects TRBV19 to TRBJ2-3; D is undetermined. Germline V gene sequence: CDR1 LNHDA, CDR2 SQIVND (reference sequence). This CDR3 has 13 residues. Trimming took 9 bases from V and 3 from J, leaving 13 bases between them. The CDR3 is CASRPSGTDTQYF. CDR3 coding DNA: TGTGCCAGCCGGCCCAGTGGGACAGATACGCAGTATTTT.

The rearrangement links TRBV2 to TRBJ2-2; 14 positions agree with TRBD2. V was pared by 11 bases and J by 6 bases, with 11 bases of the junction left unmatched. CDR3 length: 16 residues. CDR1 and CDR2 from the germline V gene are SNHLY and FYNNEI. The CDR3 sequence is CAGHTGTSGSAGELFF. CDR3 nucleotide sequence: TGTGCCGGACATACTGGGACTAGCGGGAGTGCCGGGGAGCTGTTTTTT.

This chain uses TRBV20-1 with TRBJ2-7, with 8 positions matching TRBD2. Looked up from germline, CDR1 is DFQATT and CDR2 is SNEGSKA (reference sequence). Unmatched junction bases numbered 6, after V lost 0 bases and J lost 5 bases. This CDR3 comprises 14 residues. DNA of the CDR3: TGCAGTGCTAGAGATTTCGGGCGGGGGGACGAGCAGTACTTC. It translates to CSARDFGRGDEQYF.

This clonotype was detected a few times. V usage is TRBV5-1 and J usage is TRBJ2-5, with 8 bases aligning to TRBD2. The length of the CDR3 is 15 residues. Germline V gene data show CDR1 as SGHRS and CDR2 as YFSETQ. The V segment lost 8 bases and the J segment 5 bases; nucleotides outside the gene matches: 14. The CDR3 region is CASRARGALWETQYF. The CDR3 nucleotides read TGCGCCAGTCGCGCGCGGGGGGCTCTTTGGGAGACCCAGTACTTC. The full variable domain, its missing parts supplied by reference TRBV5-1 and TRBJ2-5, is KAGVTQTPRYLIKTRGQQVTLSCSPISGHRSVSWYQQTPGQGLQFLFEYFSETQRNKGNFPGRFSGRQFSNSRSEMNVSTLELGDSALYLCASRARGALWETQYFGPGTRLLVL.

This clonotype was detected a few times. The chain has TRBV6-5 and TRBJ2-2, with TRBD1 matching over 8 bases. Germline-derived CDR1 and CDR2 are MNHEY and SVGAGI. The CDR3 extends over 15 amino acids. V gave up 4 bases and J gave up 4 bases; unmatched junction bases: 5. The CDR3 nucleotides are TGTGCCAGCAGTTCCAAACAGGGGGGCACCGGGGAGCTGTTTTTT. Amino acids: CASSSKQGGTGELFF.

This clonotype was observed many times. The chain joins TRBV11-2 to TRBJ2-5; D is perhaps TRBD2 (6 bases). Between the trimmed V and J ends, which lost 5 bases and 5 bases, there was a span of 21 bases. Germline CDR1 and CDR2: SGHAT and FQNNGV. The CDR3 consists of 16 residues. In DNA form, the CDR3 reads TGTGCCAGCAGCCCTCCGGGACTCCATAACGTGGAGACCCAGTACTTC. As protein: CASSPPGLHNVETQYF.

The sample holds a few counts of this clonotype. The V and J genes are TRBV29-1 and TRBJ1-3; 7 nucleotides match TRBD1. V trimming: 6 bases; J trimming: 0 bases; junction bases outside the gene matches: 5. Germline CDR1 SQVTM, CDR2 ANQGSEA. The CDR3 loop spans 14 amino acids. CDR3 sequence (DNA): TGCAGCGTCCGACAGGGCCTCTCTGGAAACACCATATATTTT. As protein: CSVRQGLSGNTIYF. Full variable domain (remainder filled in from reference TRBV29-1 and TRBJ1-3): SAVISQKPSRDICQRGTSLTIQCQVDSQVTMMFWYRQQPGQSLTLIATANQGSEATYESGFVIDKFPISRPNLTFSTLTVSNMSPEDSSIYLCSVRQGLSGNTIYFGEGSWLTVV.

V is TRBV19 and J is TRBJ2-2; a weak D match, TRBD1 (5 bases). Germline-derived CDR1 and CDR2 are LNHDA and SQIVND (reference sequence). The CDR3 extends over 18 amino acids. The V gene lost 3 bases and the J gene lost 5 bases, with 22 bases spanning the gap. CDR3 bases: TGTGCCAGTAGTATTGTGGGGCCAACGATACCAGGGACCGGGGAGCTGTTTTTT. Translation: CASSIVGPTIPGTGELFF.

This clonotype was detected ten times or more. An end of the junction does not agree with germline; a read error may underlie this. The rearrangement uses TRBV7-2 and TRBJ2-5, with a weak D call TRBD1 (6 bases). The CDR3 has 13 residues. The germline CDR1 and CDR2 sequences are SGHTA and FQGNSA. The CDR3 is CASSLSGEETQYF. Here the CDR3 DNA reads TGCGCCAGCAGCTTGTCAGGGGAAGAGACCCAGTACTTC.

The sample holds a few counts of this clonotype. The rearrangement uses TRBV23-1 and TRBJ1-5, with unresolved D. TRBV23-1 is an ORF; its function is uncertain. The CDR3 is 17 residues long. Trimming cost V 5 bases and J 0 bases, with 17 bases left between them. The CDR3 nucleotides read TGCGCCAGCAGTGTGTCTATCACAGTCGATAGCAATCAGCCCCAGCATTTT. Translation gives CASSVSITVDSNQPQHF.

The chain is built from TRBV20-1 and TRBJ2-2; D assignment may be TRBD1 or TRBD2 (6 bases each). Trimming pared 0 bases from V and 6 bases from J, leaving 11 bases between. The CDR3 runs 14 residues. Per the germline V gene, CDR1 is DFQATT and CDR2 is SNEGSKA (reference sequence). The chain's CDR3 is CSARDPRGAGELFF. The CDR3 DNA reads as TGCAGTGCTAGAGATCCAAGGGGGGCCGGGGAGCTGTTTTTT.

This clonotype was seen only a few times. The J gene is TRBJ2-5, the V gene TRBV21-1. TRBV21-1 is shown as a pseudogene. This CDR3 comprises 14 residues. CDR3 bases: TGTGCCAGCAGGGTTGGGTTAGTTTCGGAGACCCAGTACTTC. This codes for CASRVGLVSETQYF.

The chain links TRBV10-3 to TRBJ2-5; D is ambiguous. With 0 bases removed from V and 5 bases from J, the gap between germline ends came to 13 bases. There are 15 residues in the CDR3. Per germline, CDR1 ENHRY and CDR2 SYGVKD. The CDR3 bases are TGTGCCATCAGTGAGTCGAGTGCTCAGAGGGAGACCCAGTACTTC. As protein: CAISESSAQRETQYF.